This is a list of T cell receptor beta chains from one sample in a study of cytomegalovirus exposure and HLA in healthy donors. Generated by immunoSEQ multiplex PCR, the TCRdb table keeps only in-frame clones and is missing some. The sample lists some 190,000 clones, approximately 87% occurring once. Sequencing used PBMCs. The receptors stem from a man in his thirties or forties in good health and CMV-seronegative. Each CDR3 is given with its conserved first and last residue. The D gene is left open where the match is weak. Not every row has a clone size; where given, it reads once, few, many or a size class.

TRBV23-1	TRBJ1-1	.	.	TGCGCCAGCAGTCAAGGGGGCGACAGTAACAAGGCTGAAGCTTTCTTT	CASSQGGDSNKAEAFF
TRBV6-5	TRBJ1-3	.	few	TGTGCCAGCGAAAGGGGTGTCCCTGGAAACACCATATATTTT	CASERGVPGNTIYF
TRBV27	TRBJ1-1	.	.	TGTGCCAGCAGTCACTTTGGGAGCCGGGGCACTGAAGCTTTCTTT	CASSHFGSRGTEAFF
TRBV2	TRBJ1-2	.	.	TGTGCCAGCAGCACAGGATTTAGCTATGGCTACACCTTC	CASSTGFSYGYTF
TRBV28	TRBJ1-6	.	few	TGTGCCAGCACCCCTGCCGGAGGGGAGAATAATTCACCCCTCCACTTT	CASTPAGGENNSPLHF
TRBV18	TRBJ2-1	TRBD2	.	TGTGCCAGCTCAGGCGGGACTAGCGGCTACAATGAGCAGTTCTTC	CASSGGTSGYNEQFF
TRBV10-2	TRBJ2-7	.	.	TGCGCCAGCAGTGACGACAGAACCTACGAGCAGTACTTC	CASSDDRTYEQYF
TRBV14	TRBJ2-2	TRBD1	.	TGTGCCAGCAGAACTGGGACAGGGGTGACCGGGGAGCTGTTTTTT	CASRTGTGVTGELFF
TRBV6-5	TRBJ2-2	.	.	TGTGCCAGCAGTTACGGCGCTCCAGGGGATGAGGAGCTGTTTTTT	CASSYGAPGDEELFF
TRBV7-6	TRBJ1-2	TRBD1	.	TGTGCCACCACGACGGGCAGGGGGTTTGGCTACACCTTC	CATTTGRGFGYTF
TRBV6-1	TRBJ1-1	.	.	TGTGCCAGCAGCCCTAGCCCCCTGAACACTGAAGCTTTCTTT	CASSPSPLNTEAFF
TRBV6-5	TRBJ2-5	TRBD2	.	TGTGCCTGCCGGCGGGGGGCGACCCAGTACTTC	CACRRGATQYF
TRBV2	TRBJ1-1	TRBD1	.	TGTGCCAGCACCCGATCCTGGGGACAGGGGACGACTGAAGCTTTCTTT	CASTRSWGQGTTEAFF
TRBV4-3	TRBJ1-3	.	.	TGCGCCAGCAGCCAGGAGCCAACAGGGCTCGGGAACACCATATATTTT	CASSQEPTGLGNTIYF
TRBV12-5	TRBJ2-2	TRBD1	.	TGTGCTAGTGGACTACAGGGGGCCGAGGACACCGGGGAGCTGTTTTTT	CASGLQGAEDTGELFF
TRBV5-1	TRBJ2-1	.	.	TGCGCCAGCAGCTTAGGGGGTGGTGATTACAATGAGCAGTTCTTC	CASSLGGGDYNEQFF
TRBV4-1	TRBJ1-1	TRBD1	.	TGCGCCAGCAGCCGACCCGGGACAGGGGGCAGGACTGAAGCTTTCTTT	CASSRPGTGGRTEAFF
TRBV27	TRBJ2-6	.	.	TGTGCCAGCAGTTTCCAGTACTCTGGGGCCAACGGCCTGACTTTC	CASSFQYSGANGLTF
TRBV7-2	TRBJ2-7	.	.	TGTGCCAGCAGCCCAAGTACAGGCCGCTCCTACGAGCAGTACTTC	CASSPSTGRSYEQYF
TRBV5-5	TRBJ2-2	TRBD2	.	TGTGCCAGCAGCTTAGGGACTACCTCGAACACCGGGGAGCTGTTTTTT	CASSLGTTSNTGELFF
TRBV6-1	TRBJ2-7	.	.	.	CASILEGYEQYF
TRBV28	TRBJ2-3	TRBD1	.	TGTGCCAGCAGTCCGAGGACAGGGAAGGGAGATACGCAGTATTTT	CASSPRTGKGDTQYF
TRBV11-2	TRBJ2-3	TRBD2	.	TGTGCCAGCAGCTCACTAGCGGGAGGGATTACAGATACGCAGTATTTT	CASSSLAGGITDTQYF
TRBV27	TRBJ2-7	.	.	TGTGCCAGCAGTTTAAGGGGCTACGAGCAGTACTTC	CASSLRGYEQYF
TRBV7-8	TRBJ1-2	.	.	TGTGCCAGCAGTCTTCAGGGGAACTATGGCTACACCTTC	CASSLQGNYGYTF
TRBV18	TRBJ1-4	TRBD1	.	TGTGCCAGCTCACCGATCGGGACAGGAGGGACAAAAAAACTGTTTTTT	CASSPIGTGGTKKLFF
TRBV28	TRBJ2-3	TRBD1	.	TGTGCCAGCAGTCTGACAGGGGTTGCCCAGAATACGCAGTATTTT	CASSLTGVAQNTQYF
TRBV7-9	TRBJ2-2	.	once	TGTGCCAGCAGCCAGAGGGGGACGCCGAACACCGGGGAGCTGTTTTTT	CASSQRGTPNTGELFF
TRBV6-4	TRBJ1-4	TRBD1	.	TGTGCCAGCTACGACAGGGTAGATGAAAAACTGTTTTTT	CASYDRVDEKLFF